The clone carrying this T cell receptor beta chain was seen only once. Its antigen is not known. These data come from a study of T cell responses to AZD1222 COVID-19 vaccine. Study-wide points: Clonal diversity was possibly underestimated, and the donors were mostly white British, with more females.

CDR1 is MNHEY, CDR2 SVGAGI, per germline. The CDR3 runs 15 residues. V was cut by 7 bases and J by 0 bases, with 10 bases left in between. TCRdb keeps only in-frame clones here, not all; method: immunoSEQ multiplex PCR. This sample has around 83,000 clones, with less than 95% found just once. V usage is TRBV6-5 and J usage is TRBJ1-6; the D is unclear. The sequencing here drew on peripheral blood, taken 28 days after the second AZD1222 dose. This TCR was recovered from an adult who received the AZD1222 COVID-19 vaccine. The CDR3 DNA sequence: TGTGCCAGCACCCGCGGCAGCTCCTATAATTCACCCCTCCACTTT. This codes for CASTRGSSYNSPLHF.